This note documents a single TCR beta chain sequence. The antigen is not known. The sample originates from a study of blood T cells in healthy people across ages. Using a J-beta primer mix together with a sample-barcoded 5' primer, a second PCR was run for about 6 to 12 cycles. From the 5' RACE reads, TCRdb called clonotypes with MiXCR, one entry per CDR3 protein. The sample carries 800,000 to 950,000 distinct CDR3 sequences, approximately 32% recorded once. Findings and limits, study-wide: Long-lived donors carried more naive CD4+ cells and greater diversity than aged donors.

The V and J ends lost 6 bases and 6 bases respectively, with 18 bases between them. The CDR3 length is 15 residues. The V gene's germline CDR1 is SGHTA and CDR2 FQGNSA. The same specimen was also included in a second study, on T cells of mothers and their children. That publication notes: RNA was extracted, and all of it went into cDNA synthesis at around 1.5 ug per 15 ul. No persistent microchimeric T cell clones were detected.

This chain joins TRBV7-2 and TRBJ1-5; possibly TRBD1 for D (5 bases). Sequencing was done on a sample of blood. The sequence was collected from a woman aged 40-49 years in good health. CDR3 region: CASRKGPAPSQPQHF. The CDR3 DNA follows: TGTGCCAGCAGGAAGGGACCGGCACCGAGTCAGCCCCAGCATTTT.